The 2 T cell receptor beta chains below were found in one sample sequenced in a study of cytomegalovirus exposure and HLA in healthy donors (dated by TCRdb to the late 2010s). The library was made by the immunoSEQ multiplex PCR assay. TCRdb retrieved this table from immuneACCESS and kept in-frame rearrangements only. Not all clones are present; in checked studies, unresolved V genes account for under half, and no reason is known for the remainder. This sample lists 250,000 to 350,000 clones; roughly 88% were detected once. The ten biggest clones cover around 1% of the sample. The material sequenced was PBMCs. These receptors all stem from a man aged 25-40 years in good health and CMV-seronegative.

The chain is built from TRBV5-1 and TRBJ1-6; D ambiguous. V was shortened by 4 bases and J by 9 bases, with 17 bases between the two germline ends. The CDR3 runs to 15 residues. Germline CDR1 is SGHRS and CDR2 is YFSETQ. CDR3 nucleotide sequence: TGCGCCAGCAGCCTGGACGGTTCGCATGGTTCACCCCTCCACTTT. The encoded protein is CASSLDGSHGSPLHF.

This CDR3 is CAWSTRTGRRAYEQYF. CDR3 in DNA: TGTGCCTGGAGCACACGGACAGGGAGGAGGGCCTACGAGCAGTACTTC. The chain has TRBV30 and TRBJ2-7; 8 nucleotides match TRBD1. With 3 bases clipped from V and 2 bases from J, the junction kept 12 bases outside the gene matches. This CDR3 is built from 16 residues. Germline V gives CDR1 GTSNPN, CDR2 SVGIG (reference sequence).